The source of this T cell receptor (beta chain) is a study of identifying expanded T cells in peripheral blood (dated by TCRdb to between 2019 and 2020). In terms of the full investigation: Separate aliquots of the same genomic DNA pool were sequenced to produce technical replicates, and four replicates were compared in pairs. Study-wide findings and limitations: The beta-binomial model significantly reduced the number of clones called differentially abundant and the false-positive rate across all healthy-donor time intervals. Across all healthy donors, variance in clone template counts between approximately 2-week samples was found to increase significantly with total template count. Between technical replicates the binomial model flagged roughly 1.1 differentially abundant clones, whereas over approximately two weeks the binomial model flagged about 15 and over approximately four weeks 19 to 20. The authors expected biological variance in healthy repertoires might increase further over much longer intervals such as months to years.

Including cysteine and phenylalanine, the CDR3 has 13 amino acids. Of the read, only the CDR3 DNA is kept; its 39 bases are in frame from base 1. CDR1 SNHLY and CDR2 FYNNEI were looked up in the germline V gene. V and J lose 4 bases and 4 bases, and a span of 10 bases separates them. No immune events such as infections were documented for the healthy donors during the collection period. Time-dependent variance in a beta-binomial model of T-cell clone differential abundance was calibrated using healthy-donor blood repertoires as a training cohort. The training cohort was composed of some ten healthy donors, 3 female and 7 male. Donor ages ranged from about 25 to 64 years, with an average of roughly 47 years. Whole blood, obtained from a commercial supplier, was collected from each healthy donor at three time points spaced around 2 weeks apart. For immunosequencing, genomic DNA was extracted from whole blood that had not been sorted.

The immunoSEQ Assay, which relies on bias-controlled multiplex PCR amplification of genomic DNA, was used to profile TCRbeta CDR3 regions. Concerning the study's data processing: To quantify the absolute abundance of each unique TCRbeta CDR3 region, the sequences were collapsed and filtered. Differential abundance was assessed using a binomial (Fisher-equivalent) model and a beta-binomial model in which time-dependent variance fitted from healthy donors was added. Clones with fewer than 5 combined templates were removed, and a clone was called differentially abundant if the clone's Benjamini-Hochberg FDR was below 0.01. The form v = (b*log(k)+a)^2 was used to model beta-binomial variance as a function of total template count across the two samples. TCRdb limited this immuneACCESS table to in-frame rearrangements with V and J called. A share of clones is missing; checked studies link under half to unresolved V genes, and the rest is unexplained. The D gene and trimming were derived from the DNA, and the V and J assignments and clone size from that table. Present in this sample are 100,000 or so clones, around 88% of which were seen just once. The top ten clones comprise approximately 14% of the sample.

As concerns this clone: Its target antigen remains unknown. The record has no base qualities; no much larger clone is one base away.

What was sequenced was blood. This sequence was found in a person aged 18 to 75 in good health. The rearrangement combines TRBV2 with TRBJ1-2, with an unclear D gene assignment. This receptor has the CDR3 CASSVSGVYGYTF. The DNA sequence reads TGTGCCAGCAGTGTCTCTGGGGTCTATGGCTACACCTTC.